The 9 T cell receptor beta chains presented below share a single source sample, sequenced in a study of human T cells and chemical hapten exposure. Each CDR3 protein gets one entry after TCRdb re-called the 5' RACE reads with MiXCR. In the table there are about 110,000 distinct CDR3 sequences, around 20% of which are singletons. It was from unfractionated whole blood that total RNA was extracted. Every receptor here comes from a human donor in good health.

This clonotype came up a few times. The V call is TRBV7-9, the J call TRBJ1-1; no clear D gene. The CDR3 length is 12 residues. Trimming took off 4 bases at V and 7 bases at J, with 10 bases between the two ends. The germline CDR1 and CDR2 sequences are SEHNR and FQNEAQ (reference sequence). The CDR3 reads CASSWVDGEAFF. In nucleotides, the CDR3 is TGTGCCAGCAGCTGGGTAGACGGTGAAGCTTTCTTT.

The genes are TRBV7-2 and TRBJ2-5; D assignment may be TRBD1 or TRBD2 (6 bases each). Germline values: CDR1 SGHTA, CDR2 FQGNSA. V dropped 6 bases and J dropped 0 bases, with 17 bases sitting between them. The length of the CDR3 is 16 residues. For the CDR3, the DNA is TGTGCCAGCAGGGGGGCACAGGGAGGCTACCAAGAGACCCAGTACTTC. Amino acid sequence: CASRGAQGGYQETQYF.

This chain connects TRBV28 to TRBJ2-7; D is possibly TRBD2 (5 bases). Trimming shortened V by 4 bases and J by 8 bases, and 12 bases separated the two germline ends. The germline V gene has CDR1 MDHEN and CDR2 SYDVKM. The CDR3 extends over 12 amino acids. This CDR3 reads CASSSPGKKQYF. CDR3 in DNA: TGTGCCAGCAGTTCCCCCGGGAAGAAGCAGTACTTC.

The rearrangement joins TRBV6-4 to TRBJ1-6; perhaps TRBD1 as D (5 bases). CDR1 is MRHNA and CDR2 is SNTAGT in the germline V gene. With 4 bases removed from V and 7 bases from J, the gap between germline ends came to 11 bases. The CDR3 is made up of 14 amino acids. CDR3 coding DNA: TGTGCCAGCAGTGCCCTGGGACGAAATTCACCCCTCCACTTT. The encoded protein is CASSALGRNSPLHF.

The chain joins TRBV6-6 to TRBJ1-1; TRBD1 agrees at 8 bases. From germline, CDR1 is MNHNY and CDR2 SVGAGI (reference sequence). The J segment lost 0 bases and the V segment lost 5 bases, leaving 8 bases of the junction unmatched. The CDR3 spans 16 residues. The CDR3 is CASSTRPTGVNTEAFF. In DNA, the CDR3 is TGTGCCAGCAGTACCCGCCCGACAGGGGTGAACACTGAAGCTTTCTTT.

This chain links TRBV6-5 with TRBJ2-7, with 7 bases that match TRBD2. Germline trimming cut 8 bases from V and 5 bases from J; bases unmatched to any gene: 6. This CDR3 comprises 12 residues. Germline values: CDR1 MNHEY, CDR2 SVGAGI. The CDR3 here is CASGRGVNEQYF. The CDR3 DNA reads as TGTGCCAGCGGGAGGGGAGTCAACGAGCAGTACTTC.

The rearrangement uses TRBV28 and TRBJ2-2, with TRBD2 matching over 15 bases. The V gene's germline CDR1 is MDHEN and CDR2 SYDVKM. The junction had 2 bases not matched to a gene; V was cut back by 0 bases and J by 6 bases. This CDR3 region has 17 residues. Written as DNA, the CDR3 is TGTGCCAGCAGTTTATGGGGACTAGCGGGAGGACCCGGGGAGCTGTTTTTT. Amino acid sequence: CASSLWGLAGGPGELFF.

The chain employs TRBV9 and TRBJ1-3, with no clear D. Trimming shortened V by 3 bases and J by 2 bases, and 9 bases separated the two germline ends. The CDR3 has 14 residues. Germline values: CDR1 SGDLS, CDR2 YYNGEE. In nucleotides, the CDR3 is TGTGCCAGCAGCGGGGCGGGAGCTGGAAACACCATATATTTT. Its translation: CASSGAGAGNTIYF.

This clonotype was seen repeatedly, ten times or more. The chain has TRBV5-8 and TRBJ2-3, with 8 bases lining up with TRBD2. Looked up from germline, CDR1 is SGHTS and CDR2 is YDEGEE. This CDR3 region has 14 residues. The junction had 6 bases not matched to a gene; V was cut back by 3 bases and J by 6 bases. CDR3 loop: CASSYGGRSDTQYF. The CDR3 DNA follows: TGTGCCAGCAGCTATGGCGGGAGGAGTGATACGCAGTATTTT.